This passage covers 28 T cell receptor beta chains from one sample sequenced in a study of blood T cell repertoires in COVID-19. This table comes from immunoSEQ multiplex PCR, and its TCRdb copy is limited to in-frame clones, with some not included. The repertoire holds about 96,000 clones, with roughly 90% as singletons. Sequences were obtained from peripheral blood. The source of these receptors is a human donor with COVID-19, enrolled during active disease. The donor label of this sample is uncertain.

This clone appeared a few times. The chain couples TRBV5-4 to TRBJ1-1; the D is unclear. Germline-derived CDR1 and CDR2 are SGHNT and YYREEE (reference sequence). V dropped 4 bases and J dropped 0 bases, with 10 bases sitting between them. CDR3 size: 14 residues. CDR3 loop: CASSREFMNTEAFF. The CDR3 nucleotides are TGTGCCAGCAGCCGGGAGTTTATGAACACTGAAGCTTTCTTT.

V usage is TRBV5-5 and J usage is TRBJ1-1, with D possibly being TRBD1 (5 bases). Germline V gene sequence: CDR1 SGHKS, CDR2 YYEKEE (reference sequence). V lost 3 bases and J 5 bases, leaving 14 bases between the germline ends. The CDR3 contains 14 residues. This chain's CDR3 is CASSSPSGGTEAFF. CDR3 sequence (DNA): TGTGCCAGCAGCTCTCCTTCCGGGGGGACTGAAGCTTTCTTT.

V usage is TRBV7-9 and J usage is TRBJ1-1; 7 nucleotides match TRBD1. There are 14 residues in the CDR3. The germline V gene encodes CDR1 SEHNR and CDR2 FQNEAQ (reference sequence). The J segment lost 0 bases and the V segment lost 6 bases, leaving 4 bases of the junction unmatched. The CDR3 loop is CASSPRGLNTEAFF. CDR3 sequence (DNA): TGTGCCAGCAGTCCCAGGGGGTTGAACACTGAAGCTTTCTTT. Together with reference TRBV7-9 and TRBJ1-1, the CDR3 gives the full variable domain: DTGVSQNPRHKITKRGQNVTFRCDPISEHNRLYWYRQTLGQGPEFLTYFQNEAQLEKSRLLSDRFSAERPKGSFSTLEIQRTEQGDSAMYLCASSPRGLNTEAFFGQGTRLTVV.

The chain is built from TRBV24-1 and TRBJ1-1; D not resolved. The CDR3 spans 12 residues. In germline, CDR1 is KGHDR, CDR2 SFDVKD. V was trimmed by 9 bases and J by 5 bases, leaving 12 bases between them. The CDR3 region is CATPGDGTEAFF. CDR3 sequence (DNA): TGTGCCACCCCCGGGGATGGGACTGAAGCTTTCTTT.

This chain connects TRBV5-1 to TRBJ1-3, with D uncertain. Germline CDR1 and CDR2: SGHRS and YFSETQ. The CDR3 has 15 residues. The ends were cut back, 2 bases at V and 4 bases at J, with 13 bases in the middle. The CDR3: CASSLTSPSGNTIYF. The CDR3 DNA reads TGCGCCAGCAGCTTAACATCTCCCTCCGGAAACACCATATATTTT.

This clone was observed a few times. CDR3 DNA: TGTGCCAGCCAGACGGGGACGAACACCGGGGAGCTGTTTTTT. Residues: CASQTGTNTGELFF. V gene TRBV18 combines with J gene TRBJ2-2; D possibly corresponds to TRBD2 (5 bases). CDR1 KGHSH and CDR2 LQKENI come from the germline V gene. V dropped 8 bases and J dropped 0 bases, with 10 bases sitting between them. The CDR3 totals 14 residues. The whole variable domain, filled in from reference TRBV18 and TRBJ2-2, reads NAGVMQNPRHLVRRRGQEARLRCSPMKGHSHVYWYRQLPEEGLKFMVYLQKENIIDESGMPKERFSAEFPKEGPSILRIQQVVRGDSAAYFCASQTGTNTGELFFGEGSRLTVL.

The gene calls are TRBV27 and TRBJ1-2; D remains unclear. Germline V gives CDR1 MNHEY, CDR2 SMNVEV (reference sequence). The CDR3 covers 13 residues. Deletions cut 3 bases from V and 7 bases from J, with 12 bases between. This chain's CDR3 is CASSLPGGVGYTF. CDR3 DNA sequence: TGTGCCAGCAGTTTGCCGGGCGGGGTTGGCTACACCTTC.

The chain couples TRBV2 to TRBJ2-4, with TRBD2 as a possible D gene (5 bases). Trimming shortened V by 6 bases and J by 5 bases, and 14 bases separated the two germline ends. Germline V gene sequence: CDR1 SNHLY, CDR2 FYNNEI. This CDR3 is built from 14 residues. CDR3 residues: CASRRYGGQNIQYF. The CDR3 coding sequence is TGTGCCAGCAGAAGATACGGCGGGCAAAACATTCAGTACTTC.

J is TRBJ1-1 and V is TRBV6-5; TRBD1 matches 7 bases. Germline values: CDR1 MNHEY, CDR2 SVGAGI. The V gene end was trimmed by 7 bases and the J gene end by 3 bases; junction bases not matched to a gene: 5. The CDR3 spans 13 residues. The CDR3 protein is CASKPGGYTEAFF. In DNA, the CDR3 is TGTGCCAGCAAGCCAGGGGGATACACTGAAGCTTTCTTT.

The CDR3 protein is CASRSGQSSYNEQFF. The DNA for the CDR3 is TGTGCCAGCCGATCGGGACAGAGCTCCTACAATGAGCAGTTCTTC. The chain combines TRBV27 with TRBJ2-1, with 7 bases identical to TRBD1. Germline V lookup: CDR1 MNHEY, CDR2 SMNVEV (reference sequence). The CDR3 sequence is 15 residues long. With V trimmed by 8 bases and J by 0 bases, 7 bases remained unmatched.

The rearrangement joins TRBV5-6 to TRBJ1-2; 9 nucleotides match TRBD1. With 6 bases clipped from V and 4 bases from J, the junction kept 7 bases outside the gene matches. Germline V gene lookup returns CDR1 SGHDT and CDR2 YYEEEE. This CDR3 contains 14 residues. CDR3 DNA: TGTGCCAGCAACAAGGGACAGGGACTCTATGGCTACACCTTC. It specifies CASNKGQGLYGYTF. The full variable domain, completed using reference TRBV5-6 and TRBJ1-2, is DAGVTQSPTHLIKTRGQQVTLRCSPKSGHDTVSWYQQALGQGPQFIFQYYEEEERQRGNFPDRFSGHQFPNYSSELNVNALLLGDSALYLCASNKGQGLYGYTFGSGTRLTVV.

The chain is built from TRBV4-1 and TRBJ2-7; the D gene is possibly TRBD2 (6 bases). Trimming took off 1 base at V and 2 bases at J, with 9 bases between the two ends. The CDR3 covers 14 residues. Germline-derived CDR1 and CDR2 are MGHRA and YSYEKL. CDR3 region: CASSQGGLAYEQYF. CDR3 bases: TGCGCCAGCAGCCAAGGGGGACTGGCCTACGAGCAGTACTTC.

The table lists this clone with a few counts. The V gene is TRBV19, the J gene TRBJ2-7; D perhaps matches TRBD1 (6 bases). The germline V and J ends were trimmed by 5 bases and 4 bases, with 12 bases remaining between them. Germline V CDR1 and CDR2: LNHDA, SQIVND (reference sequence). CDR3 size: 13 residues. CDR3 region: CASSPRTVYEQYF. The CDR3 nucleotides read TGTGCCAGTAGTCCCCGGACAGTTTACGAGCAGTACTTC.

The CDR3 loop is CASSQEANTEAFF. CDR3 nucleotides: TGTGCCAGCAGCCAAGAGGCGAACACTGAAGCTTTCTTT. The V gene is TRBV4-2, the J gene TRBJ1-1; D unclear. Germline loops: CDR1 LGHNA, CDR2 YNFKEQ. The CDR3 has 13 amino acids. The V and J ends lost 0 bases and 1 base respectively, with 3 bases between them.

The genes are TRBV30 and TRBJ1-2; 8 bases fit TRBD1. With 4 bases clipped from V and 8 bases from J, the junction kept 9 bases outside the gene matches. CDR1 and CDR2 from the germline V gene are GTSNPN and SVGIG (reference sequence). This CDR3 is built from 13 residues. The CDR3 coding sequence is TGTGCCTGGAATATCGCGGCAGGGGGCGGCTACACCTTC. Protein sequence: CAWNIAAGGGYTF.

The chain recombines TRBV5-1 with TRBJ2-7; tentative D call: TRBD2 (6 bases). This CDR3 has 16 amino acids. Looked up from germline, CDR1 is SGHRS and CDR2 is YFSETQ. The germline V and J ends were trimmed by 2 bases and 4 bases, with 19 bases remaining between them. The CDR3 is CASSLSSVGGLYEQYF. CDR3 in DNA: TGCGCCAGCAGCTTATCATCGGTGGGGGGTTTATACGAGCAGTACTTC.

This chain uses TRBV3-1 (or the pseudogene TRBV3-2) with TRBJ1-1, with D uncertain. This CDR3 region has 14 residues. Germline V lookup: CDR1 LGHDT, CDR2 YNNKEL (reference sequence). The V and J ends lost 4 bases and 0 bases respectively, with 9 bases between them. This chain's CDR3 is CASSRKLMNTEAFF. The DNA for the CDR3 is TGTGCCAGCAGCCGAAAGCTCATGAACACTGAAGCTTTCTTT.

This chain links TRBV9 with TRBJ1-5; 9 bases match TRBD1. The CDR3 runs 16 residues. Trimming at V came to 0 bases and at J to 8 bases, leaving 9 bases not matched to a gene. Germline CDR1 is SGDLS and CDR2 is YYNGEE. CDR3: CASSVGHGTGIEPQHF. CDR3 coding DNA: TGTGCCAGCAGCGTAGGACATGGGACAGGGATCGAGCCCCAGCATTTT.

V gene TRBV6-5 combines with J gene TRBJ1-2; D gene uncertain. The CDR3 extends over 13 amino acids. CDR1 is MNHEY, CDR2 SVGAGI, per germline. V was pared by 6 bases and J by 2 bases, with 10 bases between. The CDR3 bases are TGTGCCAGCAGGGAGACTACCAACTATGGCTACACCTTC. It yields the protein CASRETTNYGYTF.

The chain has TRBV6-6 and TRBJ2-1; D is undetermined. This CDR3 is built from 14 residues. Germline V gene lookup returns CDR1 MNHNY and CDR2 SVGAGI (reference sequence). The germline V and J ends were trimmed by 4 bases and 8 bases, with 15 bases remaining between them. CDR3 in DNA: TGTGCCAGCAGTTTACCCCCTCATCCAGATGAGCAGTTCTTC. It encodes CASSLPPHPDEQFF.

The chain recombines TRBV11-3 with TRBJ2-2; 8 positions agree with TRBD2. V gave up 4 bases and J gave up 1 base; unmatched junction bases: 8. Germline loops: CDR1 SGHNT, CDR2 YENEEA. CDR3 length: 17 amino acids. CDR3: CASSSSWLAGNTGELFF. The CDR3, as DNA: TGTGCCAGCAGCTCAAGTTGGCTAGCGGGGAACACCGGGGAGCTGTTTTTT.

V and J are TRBV5-4 and TRBJ2-7; 9 nucleotides align to TRBD1. The CDR3 totals 15 residues. Trimming took 4 bases from V and 3 from J; bases not matched to a gene: 8. Per the germline V gene, CDR1 is SGHNT and CDR2 is YYREEE (reference sequence). The CDR3, as DNA: TGTGCCAGCAGCCAACAGGGGGCCTTTGGCTACGAGCAGTACTTC. Its protein is CASSQQGAFGYEQYF.

V is TRBV9 and J is TRBJ1-1; possible D gene TRBD1, 5 bases. Germline CDR1 is SGDLS and CDR2 is YYNGEE. The CDR3 has 16 residues. The ends were cut back, 0 bases at V and 0 bases at J, with 12 bases in the middle. CDR3 DNA: TGTGCCAGCAGCGTAGAGGGCAGGGCGGTGAACACTGAAGCTTTCTTT. Its translation: CASSVEGRAVNTEAFF.

V usage is TRBV18 and J usage is TRBJ2-1; TRBD2 matches 9 bases. The ends lost 3 bases at V and 8 bases at J; junction bases unmatched: 5. Germline V gene lookup returns CDR1 KGHSH and CDR2 LQKENI. The CDR3 is made up of 14 amino acids. In DNA form, the CDR3 reads TGTGCCAGCTCACCGGTTAGCGGGAGCGATGAGCAGTTCTTC. It translates to CASSPVSGSDEQFF. The whole variable domain, remainder taken from reference TRBV18 and TRBJ2-1, is NAGVMQNPRHLVRRRGQEARLRCSPMKGHSHVYWYRQLPEEGLKFMVYLQKENIIDESGMPKERFSAEFPKEGPSILRIQQVVRGDSAAYFCASSPVSGSDEQFFGPGTRLTVL.

The chain recombines TRBV6-2 or TRBV6-3 with TRBJ1-2; D call uncertain. The CDR3 loop spans 14 amino acids. Trimming left V 0 bases short and J 4 bases short, with 9 bases between. Germline V lookup: CDR1 MNHEY, CDR2 SVGEGT. CDR3 DNA: TGTGCCAGCAGTTACTCCGGGTCCCTCTATGGCTACACCTTC. It is translated as CASSYSGSLYGYTF.

This chain uses TRBV10-3 with TRBJ1-5, with D unclear. Germline V CDR1 and CDR2: ENHRY, SYGVKD. The V end lost 10 bases, the J end lost 7 bases, and 17 bases lay between the germline ends. CDR3 length: 13 amino acids. CDR3 nucleotide sequence: TGTGCCAGCGGCCCGGAAAGAGCCCAGCCCCAGCATTTT. Protein product: CASGPERAQPQHF.

The chain carries TRBV4-1 and TRBJ2-2; TRBD2 is a possible D gene (5 bases). This CDR3 has 16 amino acids. V gave up 0 bases and J gave up 3 bases, with 11 bases separating them. Germline lookup yields CDR1 MGHRA and CDR2 YSYEKL. CDR3 DNA sequence: TGCGCCAGCAGCCAAGATAGGGTCGGGGACACCGGGGAGCTGTTTTTT. It specifies CASSQDRVGDTGELFF.

The V and J genes are TRBV5-5 and TRBJ2-3, with 8 bases matching TRBD1. CDR3 length equals 16 residues. The germline CDR1 and CDR2 sequences are SGHKS and YYEKEE (reference sequence). With V trimmed by 6 bases and J by 5 bases, 14 bases remained unmatched. This CDR3 reads CASTISGGAGGDTQYF. The CDR3 DNA follows: TGTGCCAGCACCATCTCAGGGGGCGCCGGAGGAGATACGCAGTATTTT.